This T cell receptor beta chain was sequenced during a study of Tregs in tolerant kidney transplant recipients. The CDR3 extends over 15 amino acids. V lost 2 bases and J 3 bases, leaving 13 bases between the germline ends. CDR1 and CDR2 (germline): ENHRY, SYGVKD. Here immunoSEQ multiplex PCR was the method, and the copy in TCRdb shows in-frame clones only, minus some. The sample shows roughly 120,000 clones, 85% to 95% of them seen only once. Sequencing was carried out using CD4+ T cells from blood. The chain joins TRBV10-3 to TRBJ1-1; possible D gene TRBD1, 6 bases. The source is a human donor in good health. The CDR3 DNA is TGTGCCATCAGTGAGGGGGGGCTGGTGGACACTGAAGCTTTCTTT. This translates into CAISEGGLVDTEAFF.